This T cell receptor (beta chain) is drawn from a study of neoadjuvant nivolumab and ipilimumab in lung cancer. The study, taken as a whole, reports: Blood richness before therapy tracked richness in tumors resected after neoadjuvant therapy.

This table comes from immunoSEQ multiplex PCR, and its TCRdb copy is limited to in-frame clones, with some not included. Among more than 40,000 clones listed, around 89% were seen once. V shed 1 base and J 4 bases; nucleotides not matched to a gene: 11. Germline values: CDR1 GTSNPN, CDR2 SVGIG (reference sequence). CDR3 length equals 16 residues. This clone has only one observation. The antigen remains unidentified. The starting material was blood, obtained before neoadjuvant nivolumab, alone or with ipilimumab. The genes are TRBV30 and TRBJ1-2, with 8 bases fitting TRBD1. The clonotype originates from an adult with non-small cell lung cancer. Some clones in this sample may be carry-over from other donors' samples. The CDR3 DNA follows: TGTGCCTGGAGTGCGGCAGGGGGCGGTCGGAGCTATGGCTACACCTTC. It specifies CAWSAAGGGRSYGYTF.